This T cell receptor (beta chain) comes out of a study of T cell changes during pregnancy in multiple sclerosis. Sequencing used immunoSEQ multiplex PCR; TCRdb keeps in-frame clones, though not all of them. The table has some 77,000 clones, about nine tenths seen once. Germline loops: CDR1 PRHDT, CDR2 FYEKMQ (reference sequence). The CDR3 is made up of 16 amino acids. V was clipped by 5 bases and J by 7 bases; unmatched bases: 9. The starting material was peripheral blood, obtained before pregnancy. The receptor's source is a female donor with multiple sclerosis, enrolled in a pregnancy study. The chain is built from TRBV13 and TRBJ1-6, with 9 nucleotides matching TRBD1. CDR3 sequence (DNA): TGTGCCAGCAGCCTTGGACAGGGGATGGGAAATTCACCCCTCCACTTT. Its translation: CASSLGQGMGNSPLHF.